This T cell receptor beta chain was retrieved from a study of T cells after yellow fever vaccination. This clonotype was counted ten times or more. Mismatch with germline at one junction end may stem from a read error. TCRdb used MiXCR to reprocess the 5' RACE reads, holding one entry per CDR3 protein. The sample yields 110,000 or so distinct CDR3 sequences, about 6.8% seen once. The length of the CDR3 is 17 residues. The germline V gene has CDR1 SGHTA and CDR2 FQGTGA. The chain links TRBV7-3 to TRBJ2-3; 11 bases are a match to TRBD1. This receptor was taken from a man aged 18 to 29 who received the YFV17D yellow fever vaccine. The sequencing here drew on CD4+ T cells sorted from PBMCs, taken about 49 days after the first yellow fever vaccination. The DNA for the CDR3 is TGTGCCAGCAGCTCCTCCCTAGGAGGACAGGGGGCAGACACGCAGTATTTT. Translation: CASSSSLGGQGADTQYF.